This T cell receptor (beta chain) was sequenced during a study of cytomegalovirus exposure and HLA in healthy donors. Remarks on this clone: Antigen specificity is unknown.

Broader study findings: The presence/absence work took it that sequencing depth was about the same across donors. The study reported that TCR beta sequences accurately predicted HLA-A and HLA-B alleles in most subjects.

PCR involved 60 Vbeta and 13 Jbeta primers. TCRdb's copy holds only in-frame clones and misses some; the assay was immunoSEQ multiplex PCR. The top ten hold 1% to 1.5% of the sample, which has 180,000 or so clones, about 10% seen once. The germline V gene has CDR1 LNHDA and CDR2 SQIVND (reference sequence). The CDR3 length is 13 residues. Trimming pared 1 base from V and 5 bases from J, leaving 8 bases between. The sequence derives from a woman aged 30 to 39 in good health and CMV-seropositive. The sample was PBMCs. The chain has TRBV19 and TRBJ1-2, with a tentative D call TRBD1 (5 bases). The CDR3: CASSIGGRYGYTF. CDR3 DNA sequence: TGTGCCAGTAGTATAGGGGGCAGATATGGCTACACCTTC. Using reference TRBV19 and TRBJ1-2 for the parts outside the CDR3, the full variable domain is DGGITQSPKYLFRKEGQNVTLSCEQNLNHDAMYWYRQDPGQGLRLIYYSQIVNDFQKGDIAEGYSVSREKKESFPLTVTSAQKNPTAFYLCASSIGGRYGYTFGSGTRLTVV.